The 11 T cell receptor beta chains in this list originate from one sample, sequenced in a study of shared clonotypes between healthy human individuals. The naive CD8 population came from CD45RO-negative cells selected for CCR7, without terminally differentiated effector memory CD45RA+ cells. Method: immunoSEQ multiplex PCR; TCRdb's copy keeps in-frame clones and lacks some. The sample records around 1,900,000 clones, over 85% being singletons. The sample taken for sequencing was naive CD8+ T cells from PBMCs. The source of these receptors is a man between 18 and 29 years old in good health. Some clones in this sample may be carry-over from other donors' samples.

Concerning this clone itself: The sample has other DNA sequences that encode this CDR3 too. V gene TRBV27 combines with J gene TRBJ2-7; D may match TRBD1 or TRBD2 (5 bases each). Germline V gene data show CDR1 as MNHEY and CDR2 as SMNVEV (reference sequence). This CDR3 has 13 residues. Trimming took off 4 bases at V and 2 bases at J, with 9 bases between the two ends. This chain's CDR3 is CASSYGTTYEQYF. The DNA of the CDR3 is TGTGCCAGCAGTTACGGGACGACCTACGAGCAGTACTTC.

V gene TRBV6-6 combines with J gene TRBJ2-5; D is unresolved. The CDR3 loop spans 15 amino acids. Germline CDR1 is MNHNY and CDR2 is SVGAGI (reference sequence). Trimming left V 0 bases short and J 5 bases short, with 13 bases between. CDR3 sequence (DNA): TGTGCCAGCAGTTACTCGGTATCTGTTTGGGAGACCCAGTACTTC. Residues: CASSYSVSVWETQYF.

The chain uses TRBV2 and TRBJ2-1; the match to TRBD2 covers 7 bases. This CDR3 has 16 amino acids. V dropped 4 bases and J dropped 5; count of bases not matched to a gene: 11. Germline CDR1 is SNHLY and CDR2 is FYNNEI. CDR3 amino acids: CASSVGSGALNNEQFF. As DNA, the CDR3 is TGTGCCAGCAGTGTCGGAAGCGGGGCCCTTAACAATGAGCAGTTCTTC.

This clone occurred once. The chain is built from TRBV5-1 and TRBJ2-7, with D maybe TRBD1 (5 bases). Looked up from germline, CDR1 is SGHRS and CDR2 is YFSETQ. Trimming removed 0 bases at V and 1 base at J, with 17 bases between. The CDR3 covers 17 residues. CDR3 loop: CASSLVLREGGSYEQYF. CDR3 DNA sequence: TGCGCCAGCAGCTTGGTCCTCAGGGAAGGTGGATCCTACGAGCAGTACTTC.

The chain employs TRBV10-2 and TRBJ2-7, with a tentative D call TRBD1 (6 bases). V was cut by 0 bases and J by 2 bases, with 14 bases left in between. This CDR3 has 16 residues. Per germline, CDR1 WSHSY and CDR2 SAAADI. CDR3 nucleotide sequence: TGCGCCAGCAGTGAGTCGGTCCCAGGGGCCCCCTACGAGCAGTACTTC. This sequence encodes CASSESVPGAPYEQYF.

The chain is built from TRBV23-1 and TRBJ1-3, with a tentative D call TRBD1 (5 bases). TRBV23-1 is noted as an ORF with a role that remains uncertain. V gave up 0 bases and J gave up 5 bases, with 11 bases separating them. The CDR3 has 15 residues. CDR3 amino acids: CASSQSGACRNTIYF. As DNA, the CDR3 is TGCGCCAGCAGTCAATCAGGGGCCTGCAGAAACACCATATATTTT.

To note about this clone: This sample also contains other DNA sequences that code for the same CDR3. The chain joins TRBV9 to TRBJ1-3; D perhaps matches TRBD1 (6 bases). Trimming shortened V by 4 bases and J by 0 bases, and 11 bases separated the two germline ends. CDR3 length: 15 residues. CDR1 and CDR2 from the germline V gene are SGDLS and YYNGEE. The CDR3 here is CASSPRGGSGNTIYF. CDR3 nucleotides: TGTGCCAGCAGCCCGAGGGGGGGCTCTGGAAACACCATATATTTT.

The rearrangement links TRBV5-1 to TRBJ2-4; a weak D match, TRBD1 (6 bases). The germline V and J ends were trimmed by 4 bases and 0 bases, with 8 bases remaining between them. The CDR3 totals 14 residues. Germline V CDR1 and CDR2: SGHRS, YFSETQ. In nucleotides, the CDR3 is TGCGCCAGCAGCCCGGACAGAGCCAAAAACATTCAGTACTTC. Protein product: CASSPDRAKNIQYF.

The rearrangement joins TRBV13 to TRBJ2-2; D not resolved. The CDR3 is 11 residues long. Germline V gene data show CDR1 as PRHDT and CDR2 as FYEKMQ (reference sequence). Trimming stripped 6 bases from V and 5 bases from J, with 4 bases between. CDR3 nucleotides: TGTGCCAGCAGTACAACCGGGGAGCTGTTTTTT. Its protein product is CASSTTGELFF.

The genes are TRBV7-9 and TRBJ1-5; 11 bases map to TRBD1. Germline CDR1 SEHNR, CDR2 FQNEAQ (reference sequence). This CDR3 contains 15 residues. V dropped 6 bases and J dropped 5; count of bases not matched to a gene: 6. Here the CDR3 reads CASSLDRGLHQPQHF. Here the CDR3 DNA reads TGTGCCAGCAGTTTGGACAGGGGGCTTCATCAGCCCCAGCATTTT.

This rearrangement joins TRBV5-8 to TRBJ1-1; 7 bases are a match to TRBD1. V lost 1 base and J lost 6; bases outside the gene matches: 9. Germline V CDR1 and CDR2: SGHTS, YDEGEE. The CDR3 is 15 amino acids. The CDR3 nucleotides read TGTGCCAGCAGCTTGCGTGTTAGGGGGCGCGCTGAAGCTTTCTTT. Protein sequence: CASSLRVRGRAEAFF. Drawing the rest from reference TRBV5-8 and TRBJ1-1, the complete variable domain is EAGVTQSPTHLIKTRGQQATLRCSPISGHTSVYWYQQALGLGLQFLLWYDEGEERNRGNFPPRFSGRQFPNYSSELNVNALELEDSALYLCASSLRVRGRAEAFFGQGTRLTVV.